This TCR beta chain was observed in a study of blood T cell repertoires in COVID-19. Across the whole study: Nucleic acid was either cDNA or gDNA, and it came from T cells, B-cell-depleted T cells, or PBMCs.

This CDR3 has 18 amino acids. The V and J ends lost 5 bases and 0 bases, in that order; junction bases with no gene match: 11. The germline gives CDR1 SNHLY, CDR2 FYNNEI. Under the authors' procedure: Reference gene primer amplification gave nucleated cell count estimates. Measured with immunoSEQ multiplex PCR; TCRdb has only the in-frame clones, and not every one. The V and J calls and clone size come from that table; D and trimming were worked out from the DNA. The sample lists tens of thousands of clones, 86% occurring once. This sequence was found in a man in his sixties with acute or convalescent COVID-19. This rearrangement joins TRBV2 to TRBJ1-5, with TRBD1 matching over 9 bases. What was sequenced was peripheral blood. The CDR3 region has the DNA TGTGCCAGCAGTCCGCTTACAGGGGGCTTCTATAGCAATCAGCCCCAGCATTTT. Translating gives CASSPLTGGFYSNQPQHF. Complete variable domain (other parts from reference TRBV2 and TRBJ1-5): EPEVTQTPSHQVTQMGQEVILRCVPISNHLYFYWYRQILGQKVEFLVSFYNNEISEKSEIFDDQFSVERPDGSNFTLKIRSTKLEDSAMYFCASSPLTGGFYSNQPQHFGDGTRLSIL.